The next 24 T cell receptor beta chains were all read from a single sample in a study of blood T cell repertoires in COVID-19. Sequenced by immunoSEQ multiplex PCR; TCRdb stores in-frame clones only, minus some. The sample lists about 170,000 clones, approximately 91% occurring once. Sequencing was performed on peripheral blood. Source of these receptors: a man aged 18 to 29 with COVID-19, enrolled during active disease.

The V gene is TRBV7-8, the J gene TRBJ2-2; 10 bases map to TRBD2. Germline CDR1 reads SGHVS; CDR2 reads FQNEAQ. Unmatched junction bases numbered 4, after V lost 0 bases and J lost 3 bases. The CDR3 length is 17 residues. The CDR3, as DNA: TGTGCCAGCAGCTTAGCGAGAGCGGGAGGGGACACCGGGGAGCTGTTTTTT. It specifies CASSLARAGGDTGELFF.

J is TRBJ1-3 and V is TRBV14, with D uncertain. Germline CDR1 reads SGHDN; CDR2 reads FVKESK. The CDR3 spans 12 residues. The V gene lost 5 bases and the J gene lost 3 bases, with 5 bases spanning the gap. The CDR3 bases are TGTGCCAGCAGCTCCGTTGGAAACACCATATATTTT. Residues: CASSSVGNTIYF.

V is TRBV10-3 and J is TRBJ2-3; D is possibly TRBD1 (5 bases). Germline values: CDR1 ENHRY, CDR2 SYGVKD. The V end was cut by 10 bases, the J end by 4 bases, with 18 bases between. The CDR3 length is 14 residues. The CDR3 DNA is TGTGCCACCCTCCCCAGGGATCGGGCAGATACGCAGTATTTT. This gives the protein CATLPRDRADTQYF.

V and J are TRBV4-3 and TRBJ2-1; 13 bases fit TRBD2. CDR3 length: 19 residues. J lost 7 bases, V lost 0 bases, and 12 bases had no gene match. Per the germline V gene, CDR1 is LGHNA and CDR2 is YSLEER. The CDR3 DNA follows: TGCGCCAGCAGCCAAGATGAAACTAGCGGGAGGGCCGAGATAAATGAGCAGTTCTTC. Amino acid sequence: CASSQDETSGRAEINEQFF.

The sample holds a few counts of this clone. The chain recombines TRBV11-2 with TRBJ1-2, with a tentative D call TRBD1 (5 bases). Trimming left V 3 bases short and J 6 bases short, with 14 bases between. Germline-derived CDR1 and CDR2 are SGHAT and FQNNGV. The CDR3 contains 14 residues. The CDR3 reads CASSLGRQNHGYTF. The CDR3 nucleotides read TGTGCCAGCAGCTTGGGAAGACAGAACCATGGCTACACCTTC.

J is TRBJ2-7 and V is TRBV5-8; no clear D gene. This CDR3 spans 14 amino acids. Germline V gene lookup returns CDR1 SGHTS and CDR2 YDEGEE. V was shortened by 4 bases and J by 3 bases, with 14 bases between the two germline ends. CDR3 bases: TGTGCCAGCAGCGCAGGCTCCCATAGCTACGAGCAGTACTTC. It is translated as CASSAGSHSYEQYF.

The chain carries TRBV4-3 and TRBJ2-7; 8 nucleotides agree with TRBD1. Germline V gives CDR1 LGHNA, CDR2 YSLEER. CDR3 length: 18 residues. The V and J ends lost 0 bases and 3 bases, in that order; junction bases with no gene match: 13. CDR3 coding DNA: TGCGCCAGCAGCCAAGATGGCTCCGGACAGGGCGTTTTCTACGAGCAGTACTTC. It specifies CASSQDGSGQGVFYEQYF.

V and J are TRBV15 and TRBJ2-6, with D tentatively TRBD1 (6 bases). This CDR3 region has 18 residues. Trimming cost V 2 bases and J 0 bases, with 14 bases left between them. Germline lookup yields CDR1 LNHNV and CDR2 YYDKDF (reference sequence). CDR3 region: CATSRQGLASSGANVLTF. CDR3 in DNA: TGTGCCACCAGCAGACAGGGGCTGGCCTCCTCTGGGGCCAACGTCCTGACTTTC.

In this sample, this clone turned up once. The CDR3 reads CASSIGQGYGYTF. CDR3 bases: TGTGCCAGTAGTATCGGCCAGGGGTATGGCTACACCTTC. The rearrangement links TRBV19 to TRBJ1-2; a weak D match, TRBD1 (6 bases). The germline gives CDR1 LNHDA, CDR2 SQIVND (reference sequence). Trimming removed 3 bases from V and 5 bases from J, with 10 bases in between. The CDR3 loop spans 13 amino acids. The full variable domain, with the rest looked up from reference TRBV19 and TRBJ1-2, is DGGITQSPKYLFRKEGQNVTLSCEQNLNHDAMYWYRQDPGQGLRLIYYSQIVNDFQKGDIAEGYSVSREKKESFPLTVTSAQKNPTAFYLCASSIGQGYGYTFGSGTRLTVV.

Written as DNA, the CDR3 is TGTGCCAGCAGCCAGGTTATAGCGGGAGATGAGCAGTTCTTC. Protein sequence: CASSQVIAGDEQFF. This chain links TRBV4-2 with TRBJ2-1, with 9 bases aligning to TRBD2. V was pared by 3 bases and J by 8 bases, with 5 bases of the junction left unmatched. The germline V gene encodes CDR1 LGHNA and CDR2 YNFKEQ. The CDR3 has 14 amino acids.

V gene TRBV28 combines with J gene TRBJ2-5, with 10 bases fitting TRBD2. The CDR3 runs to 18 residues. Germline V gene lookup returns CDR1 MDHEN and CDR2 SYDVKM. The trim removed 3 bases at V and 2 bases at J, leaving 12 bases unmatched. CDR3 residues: CASSLGPAGGPGQETQYF. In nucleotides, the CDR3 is TGTGCCAGCAGTTTGGGACCAGCGGGAGGGCCGGGTCAAGAGACCCAGTACTTC.

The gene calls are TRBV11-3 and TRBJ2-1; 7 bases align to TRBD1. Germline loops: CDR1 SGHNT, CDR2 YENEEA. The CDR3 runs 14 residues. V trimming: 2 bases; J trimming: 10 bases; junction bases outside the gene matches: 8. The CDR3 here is CASSLRQGVAEQFF. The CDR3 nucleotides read TGTGCCAGCAGCTTACGCCAGGGGGTGGCGGAGCAGTTCTTC.

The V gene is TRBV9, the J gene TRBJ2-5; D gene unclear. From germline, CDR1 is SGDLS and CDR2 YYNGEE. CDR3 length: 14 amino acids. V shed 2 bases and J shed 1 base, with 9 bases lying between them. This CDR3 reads CASSVAGSQETQYF. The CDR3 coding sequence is TGTGCCAGCAGCGTCGCCGGGTCCCAAGAGACCCAGTACTTC.

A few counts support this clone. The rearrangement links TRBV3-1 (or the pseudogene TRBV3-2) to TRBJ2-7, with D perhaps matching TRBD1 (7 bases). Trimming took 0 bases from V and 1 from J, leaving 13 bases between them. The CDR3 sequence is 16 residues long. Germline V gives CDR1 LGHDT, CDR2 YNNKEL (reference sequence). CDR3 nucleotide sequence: TGTGCCAGCAGCCAAGATCTTCCAGGGGGGTCCTACGAGCAGTACTTC. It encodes CASSQDLPGGSYEQYF.

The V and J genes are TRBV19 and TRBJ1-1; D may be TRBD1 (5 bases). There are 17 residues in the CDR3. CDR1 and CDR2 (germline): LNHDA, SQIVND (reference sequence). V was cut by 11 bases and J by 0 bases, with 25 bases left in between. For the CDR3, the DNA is TGTGCCCGAATTAGCCGGAAGGGGTTAGCATTGAACACTGAAGCTTTCTTT. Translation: CARISRKGLALNTEAFF.

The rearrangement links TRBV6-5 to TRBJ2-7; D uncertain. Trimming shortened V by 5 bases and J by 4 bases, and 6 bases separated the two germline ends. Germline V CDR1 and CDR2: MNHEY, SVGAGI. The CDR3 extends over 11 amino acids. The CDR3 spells CASSPFYEQYF. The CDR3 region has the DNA TGTGCCAGCAGTCCCTTTTACGAGCAGTACTTC.

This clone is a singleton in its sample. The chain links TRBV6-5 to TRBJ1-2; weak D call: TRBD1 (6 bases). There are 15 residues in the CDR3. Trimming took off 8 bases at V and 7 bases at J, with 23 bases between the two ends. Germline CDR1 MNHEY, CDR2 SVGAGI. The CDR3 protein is CASLAAGGANRGYTF. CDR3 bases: TGTGCCAGCCTTGCGGCGGGGGGCGCTAACCGTGGCTACACCTTC.

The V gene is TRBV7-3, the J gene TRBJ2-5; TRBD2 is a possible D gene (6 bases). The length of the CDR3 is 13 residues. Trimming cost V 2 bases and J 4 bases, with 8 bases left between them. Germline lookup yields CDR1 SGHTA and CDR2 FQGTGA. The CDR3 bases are TGTGCCAGCAGCTTAGGCGGGATAGAGACCCAGTACTTC. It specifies CASSLGGIETQYF. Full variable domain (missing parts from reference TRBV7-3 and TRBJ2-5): GAGVSQTPSNKVTEKGKYVELRCDPISGHTALYWYRQSLGQGPEFLIYFQGTGAADDSGLPNDRFFAVRPEGSVSTLKIQRTERGDSAVYLCASSLGGIETQYFGPGTRLLVL.

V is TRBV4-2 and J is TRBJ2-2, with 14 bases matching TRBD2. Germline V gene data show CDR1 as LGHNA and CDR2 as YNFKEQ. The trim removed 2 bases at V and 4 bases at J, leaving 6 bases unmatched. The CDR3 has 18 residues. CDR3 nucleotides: TGTGCCAGCAGCCAACCTGGGACTAGCGGGAGTGCCACCGGGGAGCTGTTTTTT. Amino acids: CASSQPGTSGSATGELFF.

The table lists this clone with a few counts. This CDR3 is CASSLEGSTLAKNIQYF. Written as DNA, the CDR3 is TGTGCCAGCAGCCTGGAGGGCAGCACCTTAGCCAAAAACATTCAGTACTTC. V and J are TRBV2 and TRBJ2-4, with D maybe TRBD2 (6 bases). The V and J ends lost 6 bases and 0 bases respectively, with 18 bases between them. Germline V CDR1 and CDR2: SNHLY, FYNNEI. The CDR3 runs 17 residues.

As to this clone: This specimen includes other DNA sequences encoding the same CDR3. DNA of the CDR3: TGTGCCAGCAGTTACTTCAGAGGCAATGAGCAGTTCTTC. Its protein is CASSYFRGNEQFF. The V call is TRBV6-5, the J call TRBJ2-1, with no clear D. V was trimmed by 1 base and J by 6 bases, leaving 7 bases between them. Germline V gene lookup returns CDR1 MNHEY and CDR2 SVGAGI. The CDR3 has 13 residues.

This CDR3 reads CASSPPRGTDTQYF. As DNA, the CDR3 is TGTGCCAGCAGCCCGCCGCGGGGCACAGATACGCAGTATTTT. The chain is built from TRBV7-9 and TRBJ2-3, with a tentative D call TRBD2 (5 bases). The CDR3 is 14 amino acids. CDR1 SEHNR and CDR2 FQNEAQ come from the germline V gene (reference sequence). Deletions cut 5 bases from V and 1 base from J, with 10 bases between. Complete variable domain (other parts from reference TRBV7-9 and TRBJ2-3): DTGVSQNPRHKITKRGQNVTFRCDPISEHNRLYWYRQTLGQGPEFLTYFQNEAQLEKSRLLSDRFSAERPKGSFSTLEIQRTEQGDSAMYLCASSPPRGTDTQYFGPGTRLTVL.

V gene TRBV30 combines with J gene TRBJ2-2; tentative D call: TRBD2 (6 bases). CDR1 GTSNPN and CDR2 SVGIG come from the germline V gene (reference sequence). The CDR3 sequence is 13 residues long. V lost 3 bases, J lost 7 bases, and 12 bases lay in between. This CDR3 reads CAWRVREDGELFF. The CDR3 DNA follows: TGTGCCTGGAGGGTAAGGGAGGACGGGGAGCTGTTTTTT.

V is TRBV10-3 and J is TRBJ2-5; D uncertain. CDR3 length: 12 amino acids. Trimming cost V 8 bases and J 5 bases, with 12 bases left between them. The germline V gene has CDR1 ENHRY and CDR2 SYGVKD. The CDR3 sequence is CAIQTSGETQYF. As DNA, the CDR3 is TGTGCCATCCAAACCTCCGGGGAGACCCAGTACTTC.